This TCR beta chain was observed in a study of beta chain features in type 1 diabetes (dated by TCRdb to 2016 to 2019). Describing the broader study: No differences in mean age, gender distribution, total cell number or subset yield were found between patients and healthy donors. Across all samples, about 110 million sorted cells were examined, and cell number per subset correlated strongly with RNA yield. The study compared TCRB repertoires of sorted circulating CD4+ T cell subsets between recently diagnosed type 1 diabetes patients and matched healthy donors. Whereas all 30 or so donors provided naive and central memory subsets, regulatory and stem cell-like memory subsets were isolated from just 8 patients and roughly 8 healthy donors. Here is what the overall study found, with its caveats: A moderate but significant shortening of TCRB CDR3 length was observed in type 1 diabetes patients in all four CD4+ subsets. Because cDNA was sequenced instead of genomic DNA, activated cells with high expression could be over-represented, although the groups did not differ in activation or CD3 levels. HLA sub-analyses involved small numbers of individuals, so any influence of HLA type on TCRB rearrangement remained unresolved. The naive, central memory and regulatory TCRB repertoires appeared to resemble one another more closely among patients than among healthy donors. Patients with type 1 diabetes made fewer insertions and deleted more nucleotides at VDJ recombination sites, implying thymic rearrangement abnormalities. Shorter templates might have been favored by PCR, but patient and control samples were amplified and corrected together, so both groups would have been affected equally by any skew.

Measured from the cysteine to the phenylalanine, the CDR3 is 12 residues long. Of the read, only the CDR3 DNA is kept; its 36 bases are in frame from base 1. The junction shows trimming of 3 bases on V and 5 bases on J, plus 6 bases between the germline ends. In the germline V gene, CDR1 corresponds to MGHRA and CDR2 to YSYEKL. All of the isolated RNA was reverse transcribed with the High Capacity cDNA Reverse Transcription Kit, so expressed TCRB transcripts were sequenced. Naive, central memory and regulatory T cell samples underwent deep immunoSEQ sequencing, averaging around 3.6 million total reads per sample. After sorted cells were lysed in RLT buffer, RNA was extracted with DNase-treated RNeasy Micro or Mini kits, with the choice depending on cell number. To prevent cross-contamination, each cell subset was processed individually, whereas patient and healthy donor samples were processed jointly. The immunoSEQ multiplex PCR was used to amplify TCRB sequences from cDNA, yielding 87-bp fragments that span the CDR3 region. Sequencing of the amplicons was performed on the Illumina HiSeq platform. Processing in the source paper ran as follows. Synthetic template baselines were used to correct PCR bias computationally, reads within Hamming distance 2 were collapsed, and singletons that could not be merged were discarded. By aligning reads against IMGT, V, D and J genes, CDR3 length, and insertions or deletions at six rearrangement sites were assigned. Within each subset, clonotype counts were normalized to sorted cell number, after which true diversity and Gini coefficients were computed with the tcR R package. The overlap coefficient, calculated on TCRB nucleotide sequences, was used to quantify repertoire sharing. Held by TCRdb, this immuneACCESS table contains in-frame sequences only and omits some clones. Under half of the omission traces to an unresolved V gene where checked; the cause of the rest is unknown. The DNA gave D and trimming, while V, J and clone size come from that table. In this sample the table shows around 340,000 clones, less than 10% of which occur a single time. The ten largest clones represent roughly 0.44% of the sample.

Each donor gave one peripheral blood draw, about 110 mL on average, collected into heparinised tubes. A BD FACSAria II was used to sort naive, central memory, regulatory and stem cell-like memory CD4+ T cells with a panel that included CD45RO, CCR7, CD25, CD127, CD95 and CD27. All sorted populations exceeded 98% purity. PBMCs were isolated immediately by Lymphoprep density gradient centrifugation and stained directly without culture. To minimize batch effects, samples were stained and sorted in pairs, one healthy donor with one patient per experiment. Concerning this clone: It has no known antigen specificity. There are no base qualities to consult, and no much larger clone falls within one base.

The clonotype was recovered from a woman in her late teens or twenties in good health. Recombination connected TRBV4-1 to TRBJ2-3; the D gene identity is not certain. The specimen was central memory CD4+ T cells from blood. For the CDR3, the sequence is CASSHIGDTQYF. At the DNA level, the sequence is TGCGCCAGCAGCCACATAGGAGATACGCAGTATTTT.